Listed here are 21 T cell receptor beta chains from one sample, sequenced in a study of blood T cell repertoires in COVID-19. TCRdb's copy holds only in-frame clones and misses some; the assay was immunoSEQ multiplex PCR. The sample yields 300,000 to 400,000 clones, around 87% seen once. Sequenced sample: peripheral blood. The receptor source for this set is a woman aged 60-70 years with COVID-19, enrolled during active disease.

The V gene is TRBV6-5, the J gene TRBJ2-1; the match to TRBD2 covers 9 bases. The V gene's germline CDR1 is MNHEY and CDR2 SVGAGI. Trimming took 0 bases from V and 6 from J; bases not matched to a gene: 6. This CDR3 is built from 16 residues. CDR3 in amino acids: CASSYSRGGGANEQFF. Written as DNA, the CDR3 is TGTGCCAGCAGTTACTCGAGAGGCGGGGGGGCCAATGAGCAGTTCTTC.

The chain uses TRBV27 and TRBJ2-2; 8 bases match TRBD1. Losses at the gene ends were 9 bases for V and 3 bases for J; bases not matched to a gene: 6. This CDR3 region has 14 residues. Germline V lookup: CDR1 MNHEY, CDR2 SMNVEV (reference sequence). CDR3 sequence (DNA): TGTGCCAGTCGACAGGGGTTAGACACCGGGGAGCTGTTTTTT. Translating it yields CASRQGLDTGELFF.

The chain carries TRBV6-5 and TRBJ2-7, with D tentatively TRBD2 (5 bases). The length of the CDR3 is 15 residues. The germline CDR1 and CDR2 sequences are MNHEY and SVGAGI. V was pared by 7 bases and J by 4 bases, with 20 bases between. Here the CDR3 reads CASTPPTGENYEQYF. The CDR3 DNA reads TGTGCCAGCACCCCTCCGACTGGGGAGAATTACGAGCAGTACTTC.

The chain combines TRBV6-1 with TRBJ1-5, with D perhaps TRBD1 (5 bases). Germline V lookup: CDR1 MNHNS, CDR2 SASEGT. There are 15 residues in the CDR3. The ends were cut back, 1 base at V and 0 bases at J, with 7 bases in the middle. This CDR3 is CASSEEGLSNQPQHF. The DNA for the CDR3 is TGTGCCAGCAGTGAAGAGGGGCTTAGCAATCAGCCCCAGCATTTT.

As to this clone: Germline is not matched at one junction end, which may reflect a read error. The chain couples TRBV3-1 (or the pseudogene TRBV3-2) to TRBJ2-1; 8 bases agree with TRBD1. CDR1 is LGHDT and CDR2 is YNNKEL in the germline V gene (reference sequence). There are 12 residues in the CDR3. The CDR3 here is CASSDSDRERVF. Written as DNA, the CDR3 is TGTGCCAGCAGCGATTCGGACAGGGAACGTGTCTTC.

The CDR3 region has the DNA TGTGCCAGCAGCTTAGGATTGGGAGGGGGTGAGACCCAGTACTTC. It codes for CASSLGLGGGETQYF. The rearrangement uses TRBV7-6 and TRBJ2-5; tentatively, D is TRBD2 (7 bases). V was clipped by 1 base and J by 5 bases, with 14 bases between them. The CDR3 is 15 amino acids. The germline V gene has CDR1 SGHVS and CDR2 FNYEAQ.

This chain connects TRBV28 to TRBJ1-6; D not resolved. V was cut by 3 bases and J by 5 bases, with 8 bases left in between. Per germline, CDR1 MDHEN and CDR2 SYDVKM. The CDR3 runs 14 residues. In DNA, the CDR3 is TGTGCCAGCAGTTTTATTCGGGATAATTCACCCCTCCACTTT. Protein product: CASSFIRDNSPLHF.

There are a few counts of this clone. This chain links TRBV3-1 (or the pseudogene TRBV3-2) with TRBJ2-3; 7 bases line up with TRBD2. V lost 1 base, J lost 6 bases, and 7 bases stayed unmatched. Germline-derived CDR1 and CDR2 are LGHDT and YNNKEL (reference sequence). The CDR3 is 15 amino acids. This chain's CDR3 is CASSQGGTISDTQYF. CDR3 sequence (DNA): TGTGCCAGCAGCCAAGGTGGGACTATAAGCGATACGCAGTATTTT.

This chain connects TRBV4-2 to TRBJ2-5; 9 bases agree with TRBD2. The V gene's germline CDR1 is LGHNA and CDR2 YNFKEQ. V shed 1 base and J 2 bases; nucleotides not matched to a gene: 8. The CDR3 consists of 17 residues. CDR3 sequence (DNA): TGTGCCAGCAGCCAAGGCGGGCTAGCGGGGCTTCAAGAGACCCAGTACTTC. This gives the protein CASSQGGLAGLQETQYF.

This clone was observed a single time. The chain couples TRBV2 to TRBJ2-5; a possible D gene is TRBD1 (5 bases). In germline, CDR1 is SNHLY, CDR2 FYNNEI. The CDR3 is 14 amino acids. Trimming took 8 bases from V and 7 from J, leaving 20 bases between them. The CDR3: CASGATRDSGTQYF. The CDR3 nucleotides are TGTGCCAGCGGGGCCACCAGGGATTCGGGGACCCAGTACTTC.

The CDR3 spells CASSTVAAYNEQFF. The CDR3 bases are TGTGCCAGCAGCACCGTAGCGGCTTACAATGAGCAGTTCTTC. The chain recombines TRBV7-9 with TRBJ2-1, with D possibly matching TRBD2 (6 bases). The CDR3 spans 14 residues. Trimming pared 5 bases from V and 4 bases from J, leaving 12 bases between. Germline V gene lookup returns CDR1 SEHNR and CDR2 FQNEAQ (reference sequence).

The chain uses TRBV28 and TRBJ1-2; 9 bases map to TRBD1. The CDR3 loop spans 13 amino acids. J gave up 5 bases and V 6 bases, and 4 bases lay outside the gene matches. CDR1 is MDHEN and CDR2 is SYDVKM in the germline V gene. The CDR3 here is CASSYGQGYGYTF. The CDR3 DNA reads TGTGCCAGCAGCTACGGACAGGGGTATGGCTACACCTTC.

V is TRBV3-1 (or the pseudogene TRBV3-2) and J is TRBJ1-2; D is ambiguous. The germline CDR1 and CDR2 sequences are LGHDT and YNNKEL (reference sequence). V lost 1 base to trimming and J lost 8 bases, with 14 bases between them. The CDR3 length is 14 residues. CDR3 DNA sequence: TGTGCCAGCAGCCAAGTTCCAGCACTGAGGGGCTACACCTTC. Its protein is CASSQVPALRGYTF.

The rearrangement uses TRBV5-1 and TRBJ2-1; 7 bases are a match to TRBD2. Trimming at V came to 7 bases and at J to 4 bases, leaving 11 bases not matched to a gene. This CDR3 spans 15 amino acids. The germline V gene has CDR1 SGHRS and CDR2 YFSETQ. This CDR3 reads CASHLSAGIYNEQFF. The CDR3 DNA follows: TGCGCCAGCCACCTCTCAGCGGGGATATACAATGAGCAGTTCTTC.

CDR3 region: CASKRGGALNTEAFF. Written as DNA, the CDR3 is TGTGCCAGCAAGAGAGGGGGCGCGTTGAACACTGAAGCTTTCTTT. The chain uses TRBV27 and TRBJ1-1; 7 bases agree with TRBD1. J lost 0 bases, V lost 7 bases, and 8 bases had no gene match. CDR3 length equals 15 residues. Germline assignment: CDR1 MNHEY and CDR2 SMNVEV (reference sequence).

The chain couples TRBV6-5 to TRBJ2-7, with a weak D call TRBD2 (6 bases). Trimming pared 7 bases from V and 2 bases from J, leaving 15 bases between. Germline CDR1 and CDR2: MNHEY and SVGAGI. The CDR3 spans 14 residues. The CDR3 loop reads CASTPRPGAYEQYF. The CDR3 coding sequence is TGTGCCAGCACTCCCCGCCCGGGGGCCTACGAGCAGTACTTC.

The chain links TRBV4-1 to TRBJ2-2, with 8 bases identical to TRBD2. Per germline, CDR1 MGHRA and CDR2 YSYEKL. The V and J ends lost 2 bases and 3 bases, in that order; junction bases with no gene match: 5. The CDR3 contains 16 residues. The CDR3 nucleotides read TGCGCCAGCAGCCAACAAGCGGGGGTAGACACCGGGGAGCTGTTTTTT. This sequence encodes CASSQQAGVDTGELFF.

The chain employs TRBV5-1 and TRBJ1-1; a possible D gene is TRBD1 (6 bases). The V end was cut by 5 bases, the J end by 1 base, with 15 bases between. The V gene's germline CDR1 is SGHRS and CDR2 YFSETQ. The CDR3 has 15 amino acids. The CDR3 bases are TGCGCCAGCAGTATTACTGGGGGGGCGAACACTGAAGCTTTCTTT. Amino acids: CASSITGGANTEAFF.

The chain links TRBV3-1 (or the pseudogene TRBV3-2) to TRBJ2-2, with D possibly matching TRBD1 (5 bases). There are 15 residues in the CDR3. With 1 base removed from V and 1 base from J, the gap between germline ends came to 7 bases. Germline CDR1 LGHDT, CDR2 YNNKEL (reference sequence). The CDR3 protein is CASSQGQGNTGELFF. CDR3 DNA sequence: TGTGCCAGCAGCCAAGGGCAGGGGAACACCGGGGAGCTGTTTTTT.

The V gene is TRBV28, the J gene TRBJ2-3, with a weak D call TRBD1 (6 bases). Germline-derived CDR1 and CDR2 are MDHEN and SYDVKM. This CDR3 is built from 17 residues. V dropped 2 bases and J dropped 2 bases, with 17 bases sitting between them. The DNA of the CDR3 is TGTGCCAGCAGTTTAATCTCACAGGGATTCATCACAGATACGCAGTATTTT. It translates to CASSLISQGFITDTQYF.

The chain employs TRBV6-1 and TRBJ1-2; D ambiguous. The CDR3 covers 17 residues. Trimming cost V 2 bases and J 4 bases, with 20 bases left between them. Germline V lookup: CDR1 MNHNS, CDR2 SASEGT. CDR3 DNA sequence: TGTGCCAGCAGTGAAAGGCGGGATCGGGGAGCAATCTATGGCTACACCTTC. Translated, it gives CASSERRDRGAIYGYTF.